This T cell receptor beta chain was retrieved from a study of blood T cell repertoires in COVID-19. Across the whole study: Sources were T cells, B-cell-depleted T cells, or PBMCs; the material itself was cDNA or gDNA.

The CDR3 loop spans 15 amino acids. The V end lost 3 bases, the J end lost 7 bases, and 19 bases lay between the germline ends. Germline V gene lookup returns CDR1 SGHDT and CDR2 YYEEEE. As handled by the study authors: Amplification with reference gene primers provided the estimates of nucleated cell counts. Only in-frame clones appear in the TCRdb table, and some are missing; sequencing was by immunoSEQ multiplex PCR. V and J calls plus clone size are reproduced from that table; the DNA served to infer D and trimming. The table has 150,000 or so clones, approximately 81% seen once. Participant ages covered about 18 to 90 years across 24 US areas. Cohorts were based on clinical histories the participants reported.

Input material: PBMCs or T cells enriched from blood (not recorded which). The receptor was derived from a woman aged 40 to 49 with acute COVID-19. The chain uses TRBV5-6 and TRBJ1-1; no clear D gene. CDR3 residues: CASSSTAGSFGEAFF. The CDR3 nucleotides read TGTGCCAGCAGCTCCACGGCAGGCTCTTTTGGTGAAGCTTTCTTT.